This passage covers 22 T cell receptor beta chains from one sample sequenced in a study of blood T cell repertoires in COVID-19. Only in-frame clones appear in the TCRdb table, and some are missing; sequencing was by immunoSEQ multiplex PCR. Among some 170,000 clones listed, around 81% were seen once. Sequences were obtained from PBMCs or T cells enriched from blood (not recorded which). The receptors originated from a man aged 35 to 55 who had recovered from COVID-19.

This clone came up once. The chain uses TRBV6-1 and TRBJ1-5; D is uncertain. The CDR3 is made up of 18 amino acids. From germline, CDR1 is MNHNS and CDR2 SASEGT. Trimming removed 3 bases at V and 4 bases at J, with 22 bases between. The chain's CDR3 is CASSDLRNTFITNQPQHF. The CDR3 DNA reads TGTGCCAGCAGTGACCTGCGGAACACCTTTATAACTAATCAGCCCCAGCATTTT.

The J gene is TRBJ2-7, the V gene TRBV10-1, with D possibly matching TRBD2 (6 bases). The germline CDR1 and CDR2 sequences are WNHNN and SYGVQD (reference sequence). V lost 6 bases, J lost 4 bases, and 13 bases lay in between. The CDR3 loop spans 13 amino acids. CDR3 DNA sequence: TGCGCCAGCAGCCCGGGACTGGATTACGAGCAGTACTTC. It specifies CASSPGLDYEQYF.

The rearrangement joins TRBV30 to TRBJ2-1; a weak D match, TRBD1 (6 bases). This CDR3 spans 11 amino acids. The germline V and J ends were trimmed by 6 bases and 16 bases, with 19 bases remaining between them. CDR1 and CDR2 from the germline V gene are GTSNPN and SVGIG (reference sequence). The CDR3 spells CACAHRDTTFF. The CDR3 DNA reads TGTGCCTGCGCCCACCGGGACACCACCTTCTTC.

The chain employs TRBV19 and TRBJ1-5; D possibly corresponds to TRBD1 (5 bases). The CDR3 loop spans 15 amino acids. Trimming stripped 8 bases from V and 0 bases from J, with 14 bases between. Germline V lookup: CDR1 LNHDA, CDR2 SQIVND (reference sequence). The DNA for the CDR3 is TGTGCCAGTGGATCGGGGGATTATAGCAATCAGCCCCAGCATTTT. Residues: CASGSGDYSNQPQHF. Full variable domain (outside the CDR3, taken from reference TRBV19 and TRBJ1-5): DGGITQSPKYLFRKEGQNVTLSCEQNLNHDAMYWYRQDPGQGLRLIYYSQIVNDFQKGDIAEGYSVSREKKESFPLTVTSAQKNPTAFYLCASGSGDYSNQPQHFGDGTRLSIL.

The chain is built from TRBV5-6 and TRBJ1-5; no reliable D call. CDR1 and CDR2 (germline): SGHDT, YYEEEE. The V gene lost 0 bases and the J gene lost 0 bases, with 4 bases spanning the gap. There are 14 residues in the CDR3. The chain's CDR3 is CASSLGSSNQPQHF. In nucleotides, the CDR3 is TGTGCCAGCAGCTTGGGTAGTAGCAATCAGCCCCAGCATTTT. Complete variable domain (other parts from reference TRBV5-6 and TRBJ1-5): DAGVTQSPTHLIKTRGQQVTLRCSPKSGHDTVSWYQQALGQGPQFIFQYYEEEERQRGNFPDRFSGHQFPNYSSELNVNALLLGDSALYLCASSLGSSNQPQHFGDGTRLSIL.

This clone was detected only once. This rearrangement joins TRBV15 to TRBJ2-6; no clear D gene. Trimming left V 4 bases short and J 3 bases short, with 7 bases between. This CDR3 region has 14 residues. Germline CDR1 reads LNHNV; CDR2 reads YYDKDF (reference sequence). CDR3 loop: CATSIQVGANVLTF. The DNA for the CDR3 is TGTGCCACCAGCATTCAGGTTGGGGCCAACGTCCTGACTTTC.

This clone appeared a few times. V is TRBV15 and J is TRBJ1-1; D is uncertain. Germline lookup yields CDR1 LNHNV and CDR2 YYDKDF (reference sequence). V lost 7 bases and J lost 1, with 10 bases in between. This CDR3 has 13 amino acids. This CDR3 reads CATTSRGNTEAFF. The CDR3 region has the DNA TGTGCCACCACATCCCGAGGGAACACTGAAGCTTTCTTT.

The chain uses TRBV19 and TRBJ2-1; 8 bases map to TRBD2. V gave up 6 bases and J gave up 4 bases; unmatched junction bases: 5. In germline, CDR1 is LNHDA, CDR2 SQIVND (reference sequence). The CDR3 loop spans 14 amino acids. The CDR3 bases are TGTGCCAGTAGCTTGAGCGGGGGATACAATGAGCAGTTCTTC. It yields the protein CASSLSGGYNEQFF.

J is TRBJ1-1 and V is TRBV9; D is undetermined. The germline V gene has CDR1 SGDLS and CDR2 YYNGEE. The CDR3 contains 13 residues. The V and J ends lost 2 bases and 4 bases respectively, with 9 bases between them. CDR3 residues: CASSVRVSTEAFF. The CDR3 DNA is TGTGCCAGCAGCGTCCGGGTAAGCACTGAAGCTTTCTTT.

V usage is TRBV19 and J usage is TRBJ2-1, with 8 bases aligning to TRBD1. The CDR3 loop spans 16 amino acids. Trimming removed 3 bases from V and 3 bases from J; junction bases left unmatched: 7. Germline CDR1 LNHDA, CDR2 SQIVND (reference sequence). This CDR3 reads CASSIGQGRIYNEQFF. CDR3 bases: TGTGCCAGTAGTATCGGACAGGGAAGAATCTACAATGAGCAGTTCTTC.

This clone was counted once. The chain is built from TRBV29-1 and TRBJ1-1; D may be TRBD1 (6 bases). This CDR3 has 13 residues. Germline V gene lookup returns CDR1 SQVTM and CDR2 ANQGSEA. With 5 bases removed from V and 1 base from J, the gap between germline ends came to 11 bases. The CDR3 coding sequence is TGCAGCGTTCAGGGACAATGGAACACTGAAGCTTTCTTT. This gives the protein CSVQGQWNTEAFF.

The chain employs TRBV9 and TRBJ1-2; 8 positions agree with TRBD1. The germline gives CDR1 SGDLS, CDR2 YYNGEE. The CDR3 length is 14 residues. V shed 4 bases, J shed 5 bases, and the junction held 7 bases outside the gene matches. CDR3 DNA sequence: TGTGCCAGCAGCCCGGACAGGGAAGGTTATGGCTACACCTTC. As protein: CASSPDREGYGYTF. Full variable domain (outside the CDR3, taken from reference TRBV9 and TRBJ1-2): DSGVTQTPKHLITATGQRVTLRCSPRSGDLSVYWYQQSLDQGLQFLIQYYNGEERAKGNILERFSAQQFPDLHSELNLSSLELGDSALYFCASSPDREGYGYTFGSGTRLTVV.

The chain combines TRBV5-1 with TRBJ2-7; TRBD2 is a possible D gene (5 bases). V dropped 4 bases and J dropped 1 base, with 9 bases sitting between them. The germline CDR1 and CDR2 sequences are SGHRS and YFSETQ. CDR3 length equals 13 residues. DNA of the CDR3: TGCGCCAGCAGCCGGACTGTTTCCTACGAGCAGTACTTC. It encodes CASSRTVSYEQYF.

V gene TRBV4-1 combines with J gene TRBJ1-2; D gene uncertain. V lost 4 bases and J 0 bases, leaving 15 bases between the germline ends. Per germline, CDR1 MGHRA and CDR2 YSYEKL. This CDR3 contains 16 residues. The CDR3 DNA follows: TGCGCCAGCAGCCCCCCGAGCGCAGATTCTAACTATGGCTACACCTTC. Translation gives CASSPPSADSNYGYTF.

The count of this clone is one. The V gene is TRBV18, the J gene TRBJ2-5; the D is unclear. This CDR3 spans 14 amino acids. V gave up 0 bases and J gave up 0 bases, with 5 bases separating them. Germline V gene lookup returns CDR1 KGHSH and CDR2 LQKENI. In DNA form, the CDR3 reads TGTGCCAGCTCACCACCAAACAACCAAGAGACCCAGTACTTC. Its protein product is CASSPPNNQETQYF.

The gene calls are TRBV5-8 and TRBJ1-4; D remains ambiguous. This CDR3 region has 13 residues. Trimming took off 1 base at V and 7 bases at J, with 8 bases between the two ends. Germline values: CDR1 SGHTS, CDR2 YDEGEE. The DNA for the CDR3 is TGTGCCAGCAGCTTGATCCGTGTTGAAAAACTGTTTTTT. This translates into CASSLIRVEKLFF. Full variable domain (outside the CDR3, taken from reference TRBV5-8 and TRBJ1-4): EAGVTQSPTHLIKTRGQQATLRCSPISGHTSVYWYQQALGLGLQFLLWYDEGEERNRGNFPPRFSGRQFPNYSSELNVNALELEDSALYLCASSLIRVEKLFFGSGTQLSVL.

The V gene is TRBV5-1, the J gene TRBJ2-5, with 9 bases that match TRBD2. This CDR3 contains 17 residues. Germline values: CDR1 SGHRS, CDR2 YFSETQ. J gave up 0 bases and V 2 bases, and 8 bases lay outside the gene matches. The CDR3 DNA is TGCGCCAGCAGCTTTGAGCGCGGGGGGGGCTACCAAGAGACCCAGTACTTC. It codes for CASSFERGGGYQETQYF.

The rearrangement joins TRBV7-3 to TRBJ2-5; D is unresolved. V shed 5 bases and J shed 2 bases, with 9 bases lying between them. The CDR3 spans 13 residues. Germline loops: CDR1 SGHTA, CDR2 FQGTGA. Here the CDR3 DNA reads TGTGCCAGCAGCCCCGACTCGCAAGAGACCCAGTACTTC. Translating gives CASSPDSQETQYF. Drawing the rest from reference TRBV7-3 and TRBJ2-5, the complete variable domain is GAGVSQTPSNKVTEKGKYVELRCDPISGHTALYWYRQSLGQGPEFLIYFQGTGAADDSGLPNDRFFAVRPEGSVSTLKIQRTERGDSAVYLCASSPDSQETQYFGPGTRLLVL.

The table lists this clone with a few counts. V gene TRBV5-1 combines with J gene TRBJ1-4, with D possibly TRBD1 on 5 matching bases. CDR3 length: 14 amino acids. V was cut by 0 bases and J by 3 bases, with 6 bases left in between. Germline-derived CDR1 and CDR2 are SGHRS and YFSETQ. The CDR3: CASSLEGANEKLFF. The CDR3 coding sequence is TGCGCCAGCAGCTTGGAAGGGGCTAATGAAAAACTGTTTTTT.

The chain carries TRBV3-1 (or the pseudogene TRBV3-2) and TRBJ2-1, with D unresolved. Trimming left V 4 bases short and J 6 bases short, with 13 bases between. Germline V CDR1 and CDR2: LGHDT, YNNKEL (reference sequence). The CDR3 length is 14 residues. The DNA of the CDR3 is TGTGCCAGCAGCCCCCGAGCCATACGCAATGAGCAGTTCTTC. Amino acids: CASSPRAIRNEQFF.

The chain recombines TRBV5-1 with TRBJ2-2; 15 nucleotides align to TRBD2. The germline V gene encodes CDR1 SGHRS and CDR2 YFSETQ. There are 18 residues in the CDR3. Trimming removed 4 bases from V and 2 bases from J; junction bases left unmatched: 6. The CDR3 DNA sequence: TGCGCCAGCAGCCTCCGGACTAGCGGGGGGGCCAACACCGGGGAGCTGTTTTTT. Translating gives CASSLRTSGGANTGELFF.

The chain couples TRBV7-2 to TRBJ2-3, with 9 bases lining up with TRBD2. Germline V gene lookup returns CDR1 SGHTA and CDR2 FQGNSA. This CDR3 contains 16 residues. Trimming took 1 base from V and 6 from J; bases not matched to a gene: 8. CDR3 region: CASSLVSRGGRDTQYF. The CDR3 nucleotides read TGTGCCAGCAGCTTAGTCTCGCGGGGGGGCCGGGATACGCAGTATTTT.